One sample yielded the 21 T cell receptor beta chains listed below, sequenced in a study of OX40 agonist ivuxolimab in advanced cancers. Only in-frame clones appear in the TCRdb table, and some are missing; sequencing was by immunoSEQ multiplex PCR. Here the sample spans roughly 91,000 clones, over 85% being singletons. The source was CD4+ or CD8+ T cells sorted from blood, collected in a trial of the OX40 agonist ivuxolimab. The receptors shown here come from an adult with an advanced solid tumor such as melanoma, head and neck, liver or kidney cancer.

The V and J genes are TRBV9 and TRBJ1-3; TRBD1 matches 9 bases. Germline values: CDR1 SGDLS, CDR2 YYNGEE. CDR3 size: 15 residues. The J segment lost 2 bases and the V segment lost 3 bases, leaving 3 bases of the junction unmatched. CDR3 sequence: CASSEGDRAGNTIYF. The CDR3 nucleotides read TGTGCCAGCAGCGAGGGGGACAGGGCTGGAAACACCATATATTTT.

This clone was counted between two and nine times. The rearrangement joins TRBV14 to TRBJ1-4; TRBD1 matches 9 bases. The trim removed 0 bases at V and 1 base at J, leaving 0 bases unmatched. The CDR3 is made up of 16 amino acids. Germline assignment: CDR1 SGHDN and CDR2 FVKESK. DNA for the CDR3: TGTGCCAGCAGCCAAGAGGGACAGGGAACTAATGAAAAACTGTTTTTT. Its translation is CASSQEGQGTNEKLFF.

This chain connects TRBV28 to TRBJ1-1, with D hard to call. The germline CDR1 and CDR2 sequences are MDHEN and SYDVKM. V was shortened by 1 base and J by 5 bases, with 2 bases between the two germline ends. The CDR3 has 11 residues. DNA of the CDR3: TGTGCCAGCAGTTTATCAACTGAAGCTTTCTTT. Its protein product is CASSLSTEAFF.

The J gene is TRBJ1-5, the V gene TRBV7-8, with 9 bases aligning to TRBD1. This CDR3 contains 15 residues. Germline V CDR1 and CDR2: SGHVS, FQNEAQ. V gave up 5 bases and J gave up 6 bases; unmatched junction bases: 8. The CDR3 DNA sequence: TGTGCCAGCAGCCTGGTGGACAGGGGTGCTCAGCCCCAGCATTTT. Translation gives CASSLVDRGAQPQHF.

The rearrangement joins TRBV6-5 to TRBJ1-2; 9 nucleotides match TRBD1. Germline V gives CDR1 MNHEY, CDR2 SVGAGI. Trimming at V came to 6 bases and at J to 6 bases, leaving 8 bases not matched to a gene. This CDR3 is 14 amino acids long. The CDR3, as DNA: TGTGCCAGCAGGACACAGGGGGCTGGTAATGGCTACACCTTC. Protein product: CASRTQGAGNGYTF.

The chain joins TRBV6-5 to TRBJ1-4, with D possibly being TRBD1 (6 bases). The V and J ends lost 2 bases and 4 bases respectively, with 8 bases between them. The CDR3 length is 14 residues. Germline CDR1 MNHEY, CDR2 SVGAGI. The CDR3 DNA is TGTGCCAGCAGTTACCTACAGGGTAATGAAAAACTGTTTTTT. This sequence encodes CASSYLQGNEKLFF.

CDR3: CASSYGGGMGGYTF. Written as DNA, the CDR3 is TGTGCCAGCAGTTACGGAGGGGGGATGGGAGGCTACACCTTC. The chain combines TRBV6-5 with TRBJ1-2, with a tentative D call TRBD1 (6 bases). The CDR3 spans 14 residues. V gave up 2 bases and J gave up 8 bases, with 15 bases separating them. Germline CDR1 MNHEY, CDR2 SVGAGI.

On this clone: Since no conserved phenylalanine or tryptophan closes the CDR3, a read error is the likely cause. The genes are TRBV5-1 and TRBJ2-2; D is uncertain. V lost 0 bases, J lost 6 bases, and 6 bases lay in between. The CDR3 sequence is 13 residues long. Germline V gene lookup returns CDR1 SGHRS and CDR2 YFSETQ. CDR3 sequence (DNA): TGCGCCAGCAGCTTGGGCGAAGCCGGGGAGCTGTTTTCT. Translation: CASSLGEAGELFS.

CDR3 nucleotide sequence: TGTGCCAGCAGTTTACCGAATGAAAAACTGTTTTTT. Protein: CASSLPNEKLFF. This chain links TRBV28 with TRBJ1-4, with D unresolved. The CDR3 extends over 12 amino acids. Germline assignment: CDR1 MDHEN and CDR2 SYDVKM. Trimming pared 2 bases from V and 5 bases from J, leaving 3 bases between. Supplemented by reference TRBV28 and TRBJ1-4, the full variable domain reads DVKVTQSSRYLVKRTGEKVFLECVQDMDHENMFWYRQDPGLGLRLIYFSYDVKMKEKGDIPEGYSVSREKKERFSLILESASTNQTSMYLCASSLPNEKLFFGSGTQLSVL.

The chain is built from TRBV18 and TRBJ2-3; TRBD1 matches at 9 bases. The CDR3 is made up of 14 amino acids. The V gene's germline CDR1 is KGHSH and CDR2 LQKENI. With V trimmed by 6 bases and J by 4 bases, 5 bases remained unmatched. CDR3 bases: TGTGCCAGCTCCTTGGACAGGGGTGCAGATACGCAGTATTTT. Amino acids: CASSLDRGADTQYF. The whole variable domain, filled in from reference TRBV18 and TRBJ2-3, reads NAGVMQNPRHLVRRRGQEARLRCSPMKGHSHVYWYRQLPEEGLKFMVYLQKENIIDESGMPKERFSAEFPKEGPSILRIQQVVRGDSAAYFCASSLDRGADTQYFGPGTRLTVL.

This clone came up once. The rearrangement links TRBV2 to TRBJ1-3; D ambiguous. The CDR3 length is 14 residues. The ends were cut back, 4 bases at V and 0 bases at J, with 7 bases in the middle. The germline CDR1 and CDR2 sequences are SNHLY and FYNNEI. This CDR3 reads CASSAGPSGNTIYF. CDR3 in DNA: TGTGCCAGCAGTGCTGGGCCCTCTGGAAACACCATATATTTT.

The chain recombines TRBV10-1 with TRBJ2-7, with 7 bases identical to TRBD1. V lost 7 bases, J lost 6 bases, and 6 bases stayed unmatched. The CDR3 is 12 residues long. Germline V gene data show CDR1 as WNHNN and CDR2 as SYGVQD (reference sequence). CDR3 residues: CASMDRLGEQYF. Written as DNA, the CDR3 is TGCGCCAGCATGGACAGGCTGGGCGAGCAGTACTTC.

The CDR3 DNA follows: TGTGCCAGTAGTATAGACGCAGGGGGCAAGAGCTATGGCTACACCTTC. Protein: CASSIDAGGKSYGYTF. This chain joins TRBV19 and TRBJ1-2; the match to TRBD1 covers 8 bases. Germline assignment: CDR1 LNHDA and CDR2 SQIVND (reference sequence). The CDR3 has 16 amino acids. Germline trimming cut 0 bases from V and 4 bases from J; bases unmatched to any gene: 7. Full variable domain (rest looked up from reference TRBV19 and TRBJ1-2): DGGITQSPKYLFRKEGQNVTLSCEQNLNHDAMYWYRQDPGQGLRLIYYSQIVNDFQKGDIAEGYSVSREKKESFPLTVTSAQKNPTAFYLCASSIDAGGKSYGYTFGSGTRLTVV.

The J gene is TRBJ1-5, the V gene TRBV30, with D maybe TRBD1 (5 bases). The CDR3 is made up of 15 amino acids. The germline gives CDR1 GTSNPN, CDR2 SVGIG (reference sequence). With 0 bases removed from V and 5 bases from J, the gap between germline ends came to 14 bases. The CDR3: CAWSVGTGPHQPQHF. CDR3 nucleotide sequence: TGTGCCTGGAGTGTCGGGACGGGACCCCATCAGCCCCAGCATTTT. The variable domain in full, completed from reference TRBV30 and TRBJ1-5, reads SQTIHQWPATLVQPVGSPLSLECTVEGTSNPNLYWYRQAAGRGLQLLFYSVGIGQISSEVPQNLSASRPQDRQFILSSKKLLLSDSGFYLCAWSVGTGPHQPQHFGDGTRLSIL.

The V call is TRBV4-1, the J call TRBJ1-5; 10 bases fit TRBD1. The junction had 8 bases not matched to a gene; V was cut back by 3 bases and J by 0 bases. The CDR3 has 18 amino acids. CDR1 MGHRA and CDR2 YSYEKL come from the germline V gene. The CDR3 nucleotides are TGCGCCAGCAGCCATCTGGGGACAGGGGTGGGTAGCAATCAGCCCCAGCATTTT. It is translated as CASSHLGTGVGSNQPQHF.

The V gene is TRBV5-4, the J gene TRBJ1-5; D not certain. Germline values: CDR1 SGHNT, CDR2 YYREEE (reference sequence). The CDR3 runs to 15 residues. V was shortened by 4 bases and J by 2 bases, with 13 bases between the two germline ends. CDR3 sequence reads: CASSPGRERNQPQHF. CDR3 DNA sequence: TGTGCCAGCAGCCCCGGGAGGGAGCGCAATCAGCCCCAGCATTTT.

The chain employs TRBV30 and TRBJ2-1; no firm D call. This CDR3 is 12 amino acids long. V lost 1 base, J lost 14 bases, and 15 bases lay in between. The germline V gene encodes CDR1 GTSNPN and CDR2 SVGIG (reference sequence). The CDR3: CAWSGPRNRKFF. The CDR3 DNA is TGTGCCTGGAGTGGGCCGCGTAATCGGAAGTTCTTC.

The chain combines TRBV13 with TRBJ1-4; 9 bases match TRBD1. This CDR3 has 13 amino acids. Germline V gene data show CDR1 as PRHDT and CDR2 as FYEKMQ (reference sequence). J was trimmed by 8 bases and V by 5 bases; bases with no gene match: 3. The CDR3 bases are TGTGCCAGCAGCGGAGGACAGGGGGAAAAACTGTTTTTT. The encoded protein is CASSGGQGEKLFF.

V is TRBV28 and J is TRBJ1-2; the D is unclear. The V gene's germline CDR1 is MDHEN and CDR2 SYDVKM. The V gene lost 6 bases and the J gene lost 7 bases, with 21 bases spanning the gap. There are 15 residues in the CDR3. This chain's CDR3 is CASSSHGSQRGGYTF. The CDR3 region has the DNA TGTGCCAGCAGCTCCCACGGCAGCCAACGGGGTGGCTACACCTTC.

The chain recombines TRBV28 with TRBJ2-3, with D possibly being TRBD2 (6 bases). CDR3 size: 14 residues. V was trimmed by 6 bases and J by 4 bases, leaving 14 bases between them. Germline CDR1 MDHEN, CDR2 SYDVKM. This CDR3 reads CASRGPERADTQYF. CDR3 in DNA: TGTGCCAGCAGGGGACCTGAGCGGGCAGATACGCAGTATTTT.

The V and J genes are TRBV4-3 and TRBJ2-6; D is undetermined. CDR1 and CDR2 from the germline V gene are LGHNA and YSLEER. With 1 base removed from V and 2 bases from J, the gap between germline ends came to 9 bases. The CDR3 totals 16 residues. The CDR3 bases are TGCGCCAGCAGCCAAGGAGCCACTGCTGGGGCCAACGTCCTGACTTTC. Translating it yields CASSQGATAGANVLTF.